The entry that follows covers one T cell receptor (beta chain) sequence. Original methodology: Amplification of reference gene primers was used by the study to estimate nucleated cell counts. Some clones are missing from TCRdb's copy, which holds only in-frame ones; the method was immunoSEQ multiplex PCR. V, J and clone size derive from that table, while D and trimming were established from the DNA sequence. The table includes about 320,000 clones, almost 85% detected once. This record comes from a study of blood T cell repertoires in COVID-19. Looking at the study overall: Samples taken during acute and convalescent COVID-19 were collected in the United States, Italy and Spain. Sources were T cells, B-cell-depleted T cells, or PBMCs; the material itself was cDNA or gDNA.

The CDR3 extends over 17 amino acids. Germline lookup yields CDR1 SQVTM and CDR2 ANQGSEA. V was pared by 0 bases and J by 4 bases, with 20 bases between. The chain has TRBV29-1 and TRBJ2-3, with a tentative D call TRBD2 (6 bases). Sample: peripheral blood. This sequence was found in a human donor in a cohort sampled during active COVID-19. For the CDR3, the DNA is TGCAGCGTTGAAGATTTGGGGGTTCAAGGAGGGTCAGATACGCAGTATTTT. Translation gives CSVEDLGVQGGSDTQYF.